This T cell receptor (beta chain) emerged from a study of blood T cell repertoires in COVID-19. Overall study: The samples span acute and convalescent COVID-19 from the United States, Italy and Spain. T cells, B-cell-depleted T cells, or PBMCs provided the cDNA or gDNA that served as material.

V lost 4 bases and J lost 5; bases outside the gene matches: 7. The CDR3 length is 14 residues. The germline gives CDR1 GTSNPN, CDR2 SVGIG (reference sequence). In the authors' workflow: Estimated nucleated cell counts came from reference gene primer amplification. Using immunoSEQ multiplex PCR, the repertoire was profiled, and TCRdb retains in-frame clones only, with some absent. D and trimming were read from the DNA, whereas the V and J calls and clone size are those reported in that table. There are about 210,000 clones in the sample; just over 90% occur only once, and 1.2% lies in the top ten. The chain links TRBV30 to TRBJ2-4; 8 bases are a match to TRBD1. The sample was peripheral blood. The receptor was isolated from a man aged 25-45 years with acute or convalescent COVID-19. The DNA for the CDR3 is TGTGCCTGGAATCGGGACAGGATGGAAAACATTCAGTACTTC. The encoded protein is CAWNRDRMENIQYF.